These 10 T cell receptor beta chains originate from one sample sequenced in a study of shared clonotypes between healthy human individuals. Naive CD8 cells, CD45RO-negative and positively selected for CCR7, excluded terminally differentiated effector memory CD45RA+ cells. Assay: immunoSEQ multiplex PCR; the TCRdb copy retains only in-frame clones and omits some. The sample carries roughly 2,000,000 clones, around 96% recorded once. Material: naive CD8+ T cells sorted from blood. Every receptor here comes from a man younger than 30 in good health.

This chain joins TRBV7-9 and TRBJ2-1; TRBD2 matches at 11 bases. The germline V gene encodes CDR1 SEHNR and CDR2 FQNEAQ (reference sequence). The CDR3 has 16 amino acids. V shed 5 bases and J 4 bases; nucleotides not matched to a gene: 7. In DNA, the CDR3 is TGTGCCAGCAGCCCTAGCGGGGGGAAGGTGTACAATGAGCAGTTCTTC. Its protein product is CASSPSGGKVYNEQFF.

The gene calls are TRBV21-1 and TRBJ2-7. TRBV21-1 constitutes a pseudogene. The CDR3 consists of 13 residues. The CDR3 region has the DNA TGTGCCAGCAGCGCTTTGCTGGGGTCCGAGCAGTACTTC. This gives the protein CASSALLGSEQYF.

The genes are TRBV25-1 and TRBJ2-3; D could derive from TRBD1 or TRBD2 (5 bases each). The CDR3 sequence is 15 residues long. Germline CDR1 and CDR2: MGHDK and SYGVNS. Trimming left V 8 bases short and J 0 bases short, with 15 bases between. CDR3 sequence reads: CASRTGPRSTDTQYF. For the CDR3, the DNA is TGTGCCAGCCGTACGGGACCCAGGAGCACAGATACGCAGTATTTT.

This chain connects TRBV4-2 to TRBJ1-2; 8 nucleotides line up with TRBD1. Germline trimming cut 5 bases from V and 4 bases from J; bases unmatched to any gene: 6. The CDR3 runs 14 residues. Germline CDR1 and CDR2: LGHNA and YNFKEQ. The CDR3: CASSETGVGYGYTF. The CDR3 DNA reads TGTGCCAGCAGCGAGACAGGGGTGGGCTATGGCTACACCTTC.

The V gene is TRBV4-3, the J gene TRBJ1-1; D gene uncertain. The V and J ends lost 0 bases and 4 bases respectively, with 12 bases between them. From germline, CDR1 is LGHNA and CDR2 YSLEER. CDR3 size: 15 residues. The CDR3 DNA is TGCGCCAGCAGCCAAGATCTCGGGGTTCGCACTGAAGCTTTCTTT. This sequence encodes CASSQDLGVRTEAFF.

The chain carries TRBV7-6 and TRBJ2-1; 7 bases are shared with TRBD1. This CDR3 is built from 18 residues. Germline CDR1 SGHVS, CDR2 FNYEAQ. The trim removed 2 bases at V and 1 base at J, leaving 11 bases unmatched. CDR3 bases: TGTGCCAGCAGCTTAAATTACCCCGGGACAGTGTCCTACAATGAGCAGTTCTTC. Protein product: CASSLNYPGTVSYNEQFF.

A note on this clone: The junction and the germline gene differ at one end; a read error may be behind it. V gene TRBV4-1 combines with J gene TRBJ2-7, with 7 nucleotides matching TRBD1. CDR1 and CDR2 from the germline V gene are MGHRA and YSYEKL. The CDR3 sequence is 14 residues long. CDR3 bases: TGCGCCAGCAGTCAAGCCGGGACAGAGTACGAGCAGTACTTC. Its translation is CASSQAGTEYEQYF.

CDR3 residues: CASSLVMNTEAFF. CDR3 sequence (DNA): TGTGCCAGCAGCTTAGTTATGAACACTGAAGCTTTCTTT. This chain joins TRBV11-1 and TRBJ1-1; D uncertain. CDR1 SGHAT and CDR2 FQDESV come from the germline V gene (reference sequence). V was cut by 1 base and J by 0 bases, with 3 bases left in between. This CDR3 is built from 13 residues. Full variable domain (outside the CDR3, taken from reference TRBV11-1 and TRBJ1-1): EAEVAQSPRYKITEKSQAVAFWCDPISGHATLYWYRQILGQGPELLVQFQDESVVDDSQLPKDRFSAERLKGVDSTLKIQPAELGDSAMYLCASSLVMNTEAFFGQGTRLTVV.

The chain links TRBV6-5 to TRBJ1-1; D might be TRBD1 (5 bases). V lost 8 bases, J lost 0 bases, and 13 bases lay in between. The CDR3 sequence is 14 residues long. CDR1 MNHEY and CDR2 SVGAGI come from the germline V gene. The CDR3 DNA is TGTGCCAGCTTCAGGGATCTCATGAACACTGAAGCTTTCTTT. This translates into CASFRDLMNTEAFF.

The chain is built from TRBV29-1 and TRBJ1-2; D call uncertain. CDR3 length equals 13 residues. The germline V and J ends were trimmed by 4 bases and 8 bases, with 17 bases remaining between them. CDR1 and CDR2 (germline): SQVTM, ANQGSEA. As DNA, the CDR3 is TGCAGCGTTGTGTCCAAAAGGTTGGAAGGCTACACCTTC. This gives the protein CSVVSKRLEGYTF.